This T cell receptor (beta chain) originates from a study of regulatory T cells in long-lasting Graves disease. Overall study: Over 5 years of antithyroid drugs with positive TSH receptor antibodies was taken to mean persistent Graves' disease. Regarding the study as a whole: Persistent Graves' cases showed lower TCR diversity than newly diagnosed cases. Persistent disease exhibited a predilection for TRBV28, TRBJ1-2 and TRBJ2-5. Accuracy may have been reduced by the small sample size.

The germline V gene encodes CDR1 LNHNV and CDR2 YYDKDF (reference sequence). V was trimmed by 9 bases and J by 5 bases, leaving 16 bases between them. This CDR3 comprises 13 residues. TCR beta libraries were built with iRepertoire HTBI primers and Arm-PCR of CDR3 regions. TCRdb processed the multiplex PCR reads anew with MiXCR; each CDR3 protein has one entry. Seen here are around 510,000 distinct CDR3 sequences, around 20% observed once, and the top ten hold approximately 8%. Time point of the sample: persistent/refractory GD, antithyroid drugs over 5 years with positive TRAb. There was RNA extracted from PBMCs, and the TCR library was made from it. In its sample, this clonotype was seen many times. What it binds is not known.

Source: peripheral blood mononuclear cells (PBMCs), taken when the disease was refractory, from a patient treated with antithyroid drugs. This TCR came from a female donor with Graves disease. The chain uses TRBV15 and TRBJ1-1; D may be TRBD1 (6 bases). CDR3 sequence (DNA): TGTGCCACGGCGAGGGGGGGGTCGACTGAAGCTTTCTTT. Translating gives CATARGGSTEAFF.